This is a list of T cell receptor beta chains from one sample in a study of human thymus T cells. This table comes from immunoSEQ multiplex PCR, and its TCRdb copy is limited to in-frame clones, with some not included. The table lists approximately 70,000 clones, roughly 96% of them singletons. What was sequenced was thymus tissue. These TCRs come from a girl under three years old with a congenital heart defect but otherwise immunologically healthy. The CDR3 runs from the conserved cysteine through the conserved F or W. The D gene is left open where the match is weak. Some rows mark clone size as missing; the rest say once, few, many or name a class of expanded clone.

j_gene,abundance,v_gene,d_gene,CDR3aa,CDR3nt
TRBJ2-7,NA,TRBV5-4,NA,CASSLGGDYEQYF,TGTGCCAGCAGCTTGGGAGGCGACTACGAGCAGTACTTC
TRBJ2-2,NA,TRBV14,TRBD2,CASSQDALAGGTGELFF,TGTGCCAGCAGCCAAGATGCACTAGCGGGGGGCACCGGGGAGCTGTTTTTT
TRBJ2-7,NA,TRBV30,TRBD1,CAWGDSTLHYEQYF,TGTGCCTGGGGGGACAGTACACTACACTACGAGCAGTACTTC
TRBJ1-5,NA,TRBV7-3,NA,CASRPTTAGSNQPQHF,TGTGCCAGCAGGCCCACCACGGCGGGTAGCAATCAGCCCCAGCATTTT
TRBJ1-2,NA,TRBV28,NA,CASSKGIGYTF,TGTGCCAGCAGTAAGGGCATAGGCTACACCTTC
TRBJ1-5,once,TRBV28,TRBD1,CASSPDRVSNQPQHF,TGTGCCAGCAGTCCGGACAGGGTATCCAATCAGCCCCAGCATTTT
TRBJ1-2,few,TRBV5-8,NA,CASSPGQIYGYTF,TGTGCCAGCAGCCCAGGACAGATCTATGGCTACACCTTC
TRBJ2-3,NA,TRBV19,NA,CASSIIHTDTQYF,TGTGCCAGTAGTATAATCCACACAGATACGCAGTATTTT
TRBJ1-2,NA,TRBV27,TRBD1,CASSFLPGQDLNYGYTF,TGTGCCAGCAGTTTTCTCCCTGGACAGGACCTTAACTATGGCTACACCTTC
TRBJ1-2,NA,TRBV4-2,NA,CASSQDRRQGRRNGYTF,TGTGCCAGCAGCCAAGATCGCCGCCAGGGGCGTAGGAATGGCTACACCTTC
TRBJ2-1,NA,TRBV5-1,TRBD2,CASSLRLAGEVSSYNEQFF,TGCGCCAGCAGCTTGCGGCTAGCGGGAGAGGTCAGCTCCTACAATGAGCAGTTCTTC
TRBJ2-2,NA,TRBV27,NA,CASGPGFDTGELFF,TGTGCCAGCGGCCCGGGGTTCGACACCGGGGAGCTGTTTTTT
TRBJ2-5,NA,TRBV4-3,NA,CASSQDKTRSGKEETQYF,TGCGCCAGCAGCCAAGATAAGACTAGGAGTGGCAAAGAAGAGACCCAGTACTTC
TRBJ2-7,NA,TRBV27,TRBD2,CASSHAPGLAGLQSSYEQYF,TGTGCCAGCAGTCACGCCCCGGGACTAGCGGGACTCCAGAGCTCCTACGAGCAGTACTTC
TRBJ2-4,NA,TRBV10-1,NA,CASSTKRHPGLLKAKNIQYF,TGCGCCAGCAGCACAAAGCGACACCCTGGCCTTCTGAAAGCCAAAAACATTCAGTACTTC
TRBJ1-6,once,TRBV20-1,NA,CSARVGAVLHF,TGCAGTGCCAGAGTGGGGGCGGTGCTCCACTTT
TRBJ2-1,NA,TRBV5-1,NA,CASSPRDSRNEQFF,TGCGCCAGCAGCCCCCGGGACTCTAGGAATGAGCAGTTCTTC
TRBJ2-7,NA,TRBV19,TRBD2,CASSPQTSGIFYEQYF,TGTGCCAGTAGCCCTCAGACTAGCGGGATATTCTACGAGCAGTACTTC
TRBJ2-7,NA,TRBV14,NA,CASSHREKNEQYF,TGTGCCAGCAGCCATCGGGAAAAGAACGAGCAGTACTTC
TRBJ1-4,NA,TRBV7-9,NA,CASSLEANPNGEKLFF,TGTGCCAGCAGCTTAGAGGCAAACCCCAACGGTGAAAAACTGTTTTTT
TRBJ2-1,NA,TRBV4-3,TRBD1,CASSQDQLGQGAWVNEQFF,TGCGCCAGCAGCCAAGATCAATTGGGACAGGGGGCTTGGGTGAATGAGCAGTTCTTC
TRBJ2-7,NA,TRBV4-2,TRBD2,CASSQRGQGGGLAGGPDEQYF,TGTGCCAGCAGCCAAAGGGGACAGGGTGGGGGACTAGCGGGAGGGCCGGACGAGCAGTACTTC
TRBJ1-5,NA,TRBV15,NA,CATSRALERFGNQPQHF,TGTGCCACCAGCAGAGCACTGGAAAGATTTGGCAATCAGCCCCAGCATTTT
TRBJ1-3,NA,TRBV11-2,NA,CASSSNSRATGNTIYF,TGTGCCAGCAGCTCGAATTCCAGGGCGACTGGAAACACCATATATTTT
TRBJ2-3,NA,TRBV11-3,TRBD2,CASSVTYSGASTDTQYF,TGTGCCAGCAGCGTAACCTATAGCGGGGCCAGCACAGATACGCAGTATTTT
TRBJ2-1,once,TRBV4-3,TRBD2,CASSQDQSGSSYNEQFF,TGCGCCAGCAGCCAAGATCAAAGCGGGAGTTCCTACAATGAGCAGTTCTTC
TRBJ2-7,once,TRBV27,NA,CASSSRAGTYEQYF,TGTGCCAGCAGTTCCAGGGCGGGGACCTACGAGCAGTACTTC
TRBJ2-1,NA,TRBV7-9,TRBD2,CASSWTSGRRGDEQFF,TGTGCCAGCAGCTGGACTAGCGGGAGACGGGGCGATGAGCAGTTCTTC
TRBJ2-3,NA,TRBV14,NA,CASSPNGVGTQYF,TGTGCCAGCAGCCCCAACGGGGTGGGTACGCAGTATTTT
TRBJ1-5,NA,TRBV28,NA,CASSRDGRDNQPQHF,TGTGCCAGCAGTCGGGACGGGAGGGATAATCAGCCCCAGCATTTT
TRBJ1-5,NA,TRBV30,NA,CAWSADRPRNQPQHF,TGTGCCTGGAGTGCAGACAGGCCCCGAAATCAGCCCCAGCATTTT
TRBJ2-2,NA,TRBV30,NA,CAWTQGGTGELFF,TGTGCCTGGACCCAGGGGGGCACCGGGGAGCTGTTTTTT
TRBJ1-1,NA,TRBV20-1,NA,CSWSGIEAFF,TGCAGTTGGTCCGGGATTGAAGCTTTCTTT
TRBJ1-5,NA,TRBV10-3,NA,CATSLGQDSNQPQHF,TGTGCCACCTCCCTGGGGCAGGATAGCAATCAGCCCCAGCATTTT
TRBJ1-1,NA,TRBV6-1,NA,CASSDRRQAIVGDTEAFF,TGTGCCAGCAGTGACAGGAGGCAGGCAATCGTTGGCGACACTGAAGCTTTCTTT
TRBJ1-5,few,TRBV27,NA,CASSLGNQPQHF,TGTGCCAGCAGTTTAGGCAATCAGCCCCAGCATTTT
TRBJ1-1,NA,TRBV5-8,NA,CASSLGGWHRAEAFF,TGTGCCAGCAGCTTGGGAGGGTGGCATCGGGCTGAAGCTTTCTTT
TRBJ2-7,NA,TRBV12-5,NA,CASGSTLVGPRSHEQYF,TGTGCTAGTGGTTCCACACTAGTAGGACCACGTTCCCACGAGCAGTACTTC
TRBJ2-1,NA,TRBV2,TRBD2,CASRGTSGPSTNEQFF,TGTGCCAGCAGGGGGACTAGCGGGCCCAGTACCAATGAGCAGTTCTTC